This TCR beta chain was sequenced for a study of T cell repertoires in cytomegalovirus infection. General study findings and limits: Dominating the ex vivo response were TCR beta clonotypes that were CMV-specific and HLA-C-restricted.

TCRdb re-called the reads with MiXCR, one entry per CDR3 protein. This sample has about 98,000 distinct CDR3 sequences, with more than 15% found just once. This clonotype was counted between two and nine times. As yet, its antigen is unknown. The source of this sequence is a human donor in good health (CMV status not recorded). Some clones in this sample may be carry-over from other donors' samples. Sequencing input: PBMCs.

The CDR3 coding sequence is TGTGCCAGCAGCCTTGCGGGACAAACCAGCGGGGAGCTGTTTTTT. Its protein is CASSLAGQTSGELFF. The chain combines TRBV5-4 with TRBJ2-2; D is possibly TRBD1 or TRBD2 (6 bases each). CDR3 length equals 15 residues. Deletions cut 4 bases from V and 7 bases from J, with 17 bases between. CDR1 is SGHNT and CDR2 is YYREEE in the germline V gene (reference sequence).